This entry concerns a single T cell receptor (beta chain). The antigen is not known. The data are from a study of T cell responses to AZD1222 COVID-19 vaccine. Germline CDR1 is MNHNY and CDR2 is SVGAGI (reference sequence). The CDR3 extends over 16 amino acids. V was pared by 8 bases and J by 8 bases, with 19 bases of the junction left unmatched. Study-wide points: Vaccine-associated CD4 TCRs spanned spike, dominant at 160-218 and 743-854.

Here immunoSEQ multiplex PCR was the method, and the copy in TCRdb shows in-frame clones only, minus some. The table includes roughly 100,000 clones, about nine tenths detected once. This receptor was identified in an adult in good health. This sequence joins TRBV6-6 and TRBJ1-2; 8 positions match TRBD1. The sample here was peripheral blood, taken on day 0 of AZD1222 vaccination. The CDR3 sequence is CASRTARAGGTKGYTF. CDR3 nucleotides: TGTGCCAGCCGGACAGCGCGGGCAGGGGGCACAAAAGGCTACACCTTC.